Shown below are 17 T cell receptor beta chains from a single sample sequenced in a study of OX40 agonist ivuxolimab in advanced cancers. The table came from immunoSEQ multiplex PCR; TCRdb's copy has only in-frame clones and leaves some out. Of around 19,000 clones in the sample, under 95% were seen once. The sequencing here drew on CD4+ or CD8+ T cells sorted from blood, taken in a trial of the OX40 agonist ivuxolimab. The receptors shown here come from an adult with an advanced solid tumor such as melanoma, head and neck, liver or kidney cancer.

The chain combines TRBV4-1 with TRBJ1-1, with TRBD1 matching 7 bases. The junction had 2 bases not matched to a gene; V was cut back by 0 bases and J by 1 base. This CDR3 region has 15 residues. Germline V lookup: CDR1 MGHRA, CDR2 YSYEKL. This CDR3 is CASSQEGTANTEAFF. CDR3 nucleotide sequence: TGCGCCAGCAGCCAAGAGGGGACAGCGAACACTGAAGCTTTCTTT.

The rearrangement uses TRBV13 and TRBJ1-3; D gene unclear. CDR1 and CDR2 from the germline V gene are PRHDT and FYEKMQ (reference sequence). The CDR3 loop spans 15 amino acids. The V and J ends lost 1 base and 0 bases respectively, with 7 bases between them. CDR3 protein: CASSLDSFSGNTIYF. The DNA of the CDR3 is TGTGCCAGCAGCTTAGACAGCTTCTCTGGAAACACCATATATTTT.

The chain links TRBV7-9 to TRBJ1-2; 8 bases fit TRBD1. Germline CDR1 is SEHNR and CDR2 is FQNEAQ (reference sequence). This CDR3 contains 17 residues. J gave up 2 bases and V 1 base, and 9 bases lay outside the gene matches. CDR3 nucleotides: TGTGCCAGCAGCTTAGTTTACAGGACAGGGCGAAACTATGGCTACACCTTC. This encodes CASSLVYRTGRNYGYTF.

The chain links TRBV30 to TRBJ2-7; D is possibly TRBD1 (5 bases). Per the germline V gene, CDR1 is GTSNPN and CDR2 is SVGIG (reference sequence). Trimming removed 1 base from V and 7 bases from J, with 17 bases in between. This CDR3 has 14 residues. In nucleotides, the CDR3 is TGTGCCTGGAGTGCCTCCGCCTGGACAACGGAGCAGTACTTC. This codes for CAWSASAWTTEQYF.

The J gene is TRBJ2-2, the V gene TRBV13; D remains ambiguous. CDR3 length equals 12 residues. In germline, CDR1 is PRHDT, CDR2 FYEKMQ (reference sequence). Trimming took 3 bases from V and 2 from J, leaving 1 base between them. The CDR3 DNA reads TGTGCCAGCAGCTTTAACACCGGGGAGCTGTTTTTT. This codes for CASSFNTGELFF.

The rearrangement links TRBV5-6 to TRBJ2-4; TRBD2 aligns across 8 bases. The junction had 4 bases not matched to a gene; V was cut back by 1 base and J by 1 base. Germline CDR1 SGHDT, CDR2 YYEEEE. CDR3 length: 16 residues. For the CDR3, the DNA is TGTGCCAGCAGCTTGAGTTCTAGCGGGGCCAAAAACATTCAGTACTTC. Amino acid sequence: CASSLSSSGAKNIQYF.

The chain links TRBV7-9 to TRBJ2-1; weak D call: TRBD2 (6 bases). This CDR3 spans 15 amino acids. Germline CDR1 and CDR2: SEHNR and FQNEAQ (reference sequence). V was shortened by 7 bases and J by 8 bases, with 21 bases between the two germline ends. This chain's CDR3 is CASKVTGTPFDEQFF. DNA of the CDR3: TGTGCCAGCAAAGTGACCGGGACTCCCTTCGATGAGCAGTTCTTC.

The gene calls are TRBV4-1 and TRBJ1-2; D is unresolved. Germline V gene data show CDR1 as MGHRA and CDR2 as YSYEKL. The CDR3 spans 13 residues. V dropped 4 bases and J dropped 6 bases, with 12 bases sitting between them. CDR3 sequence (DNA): TGCGCCAGCAGCCTGGTTGCGCCAAATGGCTACACCTTC. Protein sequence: CASSLVAPNGYTF.

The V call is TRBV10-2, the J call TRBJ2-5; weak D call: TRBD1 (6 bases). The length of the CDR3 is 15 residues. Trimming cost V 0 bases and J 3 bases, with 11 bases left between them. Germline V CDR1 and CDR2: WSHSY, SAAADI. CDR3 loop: CASSESGTYKETQYF. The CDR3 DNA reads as TGCGCCAGCAGTGAGTCTGGGACATACAAAGAGACCCAGTACTTC.

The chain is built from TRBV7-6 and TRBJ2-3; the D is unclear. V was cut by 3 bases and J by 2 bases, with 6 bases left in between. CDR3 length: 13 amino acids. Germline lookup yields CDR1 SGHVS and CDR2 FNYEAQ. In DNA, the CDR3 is TGTGCCAGCAGCTTTTTGCACACAGATACGCAGTATTTT. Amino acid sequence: CASSFLHTDTQYF.

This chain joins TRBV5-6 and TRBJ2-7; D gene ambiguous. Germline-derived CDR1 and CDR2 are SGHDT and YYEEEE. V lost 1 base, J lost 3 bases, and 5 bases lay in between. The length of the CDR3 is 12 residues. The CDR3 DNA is TGTGCCAGCAGCTTGCAAAGCTACGAGCAGTACTTC. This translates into CASSLQSYEQYF.

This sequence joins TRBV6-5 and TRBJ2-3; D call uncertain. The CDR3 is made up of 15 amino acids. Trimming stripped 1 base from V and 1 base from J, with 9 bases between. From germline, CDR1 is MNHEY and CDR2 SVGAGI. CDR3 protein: CASSYFASRTDTQYF. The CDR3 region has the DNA TGTGCCAGCAGTTACTTTGCATCCCGCACAGATACGCAGTATTTT.

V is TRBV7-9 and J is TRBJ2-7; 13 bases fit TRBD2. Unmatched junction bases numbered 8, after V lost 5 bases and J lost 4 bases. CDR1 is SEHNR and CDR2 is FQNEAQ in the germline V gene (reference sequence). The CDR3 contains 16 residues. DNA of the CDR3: TGTGCCAGCAGCAAAGAGGGACTAGCGGGGCGGTACGAGCAGTACTTC. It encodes CASSKEGLAGRYEQYF.

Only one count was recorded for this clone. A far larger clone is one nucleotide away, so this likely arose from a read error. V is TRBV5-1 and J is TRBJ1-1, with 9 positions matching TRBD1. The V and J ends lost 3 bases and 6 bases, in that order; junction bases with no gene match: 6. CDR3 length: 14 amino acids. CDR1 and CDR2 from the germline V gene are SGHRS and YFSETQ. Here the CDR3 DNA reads TGCGCCAGCAGCTCCGGGACAGGGTTCCCTGAAGCTTTCTTT. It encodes CASSSGTGFPEAFF.

The CDR3 region is CACPDSGTSGGNTGELFF. DNA for the CDR3: TGTGCCTGCCCTGACAGCGGGACTAGCGGGGGGAACACCGGGGAGCTGTTTTTT. The chain has TRBV30 and TRBJ2-2, with TRBD2 matching over 14 bases. The CDR3 loop spans 18 amino acids. The V gene's germline CDR1 is GTSNPN and CDR2 SVGIG (reference sequence). With V trimmed by 6 bases and J by 1 base, 10 bases remained unmatched.

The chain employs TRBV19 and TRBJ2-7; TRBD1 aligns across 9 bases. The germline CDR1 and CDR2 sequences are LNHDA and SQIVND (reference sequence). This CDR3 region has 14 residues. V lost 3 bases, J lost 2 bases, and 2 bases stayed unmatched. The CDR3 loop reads CASSIGTGPYEQYF. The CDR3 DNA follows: TGTGCCAGTAGTATTGGGACAGGGCCCTACGAGCAGTACTTC.

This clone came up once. The CDR3 DNA reads as TGCGCCAGCAGCCAACGTACAGGGTGGAGTGAAGCTTTCTTT. It translates to CASSQRTGWSEAFF. V gene TRBV4-1 combines with J gene TRBJ1-1; possible D gene TRBD1, 6 bases. CDR1 and CDR2 from the germline V gene are MGHRA and YSYEKL. The CDR3 extends over 14 amino acids. V was shortened by 2 bases and J by 7 bases, with 14 bases between the two germline ends.